This TCR beta chain derives from a study of blood T cell repertoires in COVID-19. In the authors' methods: Using reference gene primer amplification, nucleated cell counts were estimated. Using immunoSEQ multiplex PCR, the repertoire was profiled, and TCRdb retains in-frame clones only, with some absent. V and J calls and clone size come straight from that table; D and trimming were deduced from the DNA. The sample has 250,000 to 400,000 clones, more than 75% seen once; the top ten hold 1%. Germline loops: CDR1 SGHVS, CDR2 FQNEAQ. Trimming stripped 0 bases from V and 5 bases from J, with 8 bases between. The length of the CDR3 is 13 residues.

The rearrangement uses TRBV7-8 and TRBJ2-7; tentatively, D is TRBD2 (6 bases). Material for sequencing was peripheral blood. The clonotype originates from a man in his fifties or sixties with active or convalescent COVID-19. CDR3 sequence (DNA): TGTGCCAGCAGCTTAGCGACGGGGGACGAGCAGTACTTC. Translated: CASSLATGDEQYF. The complete variable domain, with remaining parts taken from reference TRBV7-8 and TRBJ2-7, reads GAGVSQSPRYKVAKRGQDVALRCDPISGHVSLFWYQQALGQGPEFLTYFQNEAQLDKSGLPSDRFFAERPEGSVSTLKIQRTQQEDSAVYLCASSLATGDEQYFGPGTRLTVT.